This TCR beta chain was identified in a study of cytomegalovirus exposure and HLA in healthy donors. General study results and limits: The availability of immune exposure information extended only to CMV serostatus. It was assumed in the presence/absence analyses that sequencing depth was roughly uniform across donors.

The CDR3 has 17 amino acids. Per germline, CDR1 LNHDA and CDR2 SQIVND (reference sequence). The V and J ends lost 1 base and 2 bases, in that order; junction bases with no gene match: 7. Remarks on this clone: The antigen remains undetermined.

PCR amplification relied on 60 Vbeta primers (plus 13 Jbeta primers). TCRdb's copy holds only in-frame clones and misses some; the assay was immunoSEQ multiplex PCR. Among 120,000 or so clones, 75% to 85% were seen once, and the ten largest hold more than 2.5%. V and J are TRBV19 and TRBJ2-5; 10 nucleotides line up with TRBD2. Material for sequencing was PBMCs. This TCR derives from a male donor in good health and CMV-seronegative. The CDR3 DNA reads TGTGCCAGTAGTATAGGAAGGACTAGCGGAAATCAAGAGACCCAGTACTTC. Protein: CASSIGRTSGNQETQYF.